The entry below describes one T cell receptor (beta chain). One junction end does not reproduce the germline sequence, and a read error may be involved. In the authors' methods: For nucleated cells, counts were estimated from reference gene primer amplification. The method was immunoSEQ multiplex PCR; TCRdb's version includes in-frame clones alone and lacks a portion of them. V and J calls plus clone size are reproduced from that table; the DNA served to infer D and trimming. The sample lists 150,000 or so clones; 90% were seen once. The data stem from a study of blood T cell repertoires in COVID-19. The CDR3 spans 14 residues. Germline CDR1 is LNHDA and CDR2 is SQIVND (reference sequence).

The chain has TRBV19 and TRBJ2-7, with 7 positions matching TRBD1. The sequenced sample consisted of peripheral blood. This TCR derives from a man aged 50-60 years with acute or convalescent COVID-19. The CDR3 spells CASSSPGQSFEQYF. The CDR3 coding sequence is TGTGCCAGTAGTTCTCCGGGACAGTCCTTCGAGCAGTACTTC.